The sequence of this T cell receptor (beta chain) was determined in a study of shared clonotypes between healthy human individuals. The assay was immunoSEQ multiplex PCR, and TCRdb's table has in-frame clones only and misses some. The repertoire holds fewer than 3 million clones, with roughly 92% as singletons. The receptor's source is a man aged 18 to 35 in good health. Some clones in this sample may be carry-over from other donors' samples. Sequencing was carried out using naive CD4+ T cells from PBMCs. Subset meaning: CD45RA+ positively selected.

The CDR3 here is CASNRLGSLGDQETQYF. The CDR3 DNA reads as TGTGCCAGCAACCGCCTGGGGTCGTTGGGGGACCAAGAGACCCAGTACTTC. The chain couples TRBV28 to TRBJ2-5, with D perhaps given as TRBD1 or TRBD2 (5 bases each). V was cut by 7 bases and J by 0 bases, with 21 bases left in between. The CDR3 is 17 amino acids. Germline V CDR1 and CDR2: MDHEN, SYDVKM.